The source of this T cell receptor beta chain is a study of blood T cell repertoires in COVID-19. Whole-study context: Some COVID-19 samples were acute and others convalescent; all came from the United States, Italy and Spain. PBMCs, B-cell-depleted T cells, or T cells were the source of the cDNA or gDNA that made up the material.

Germline V gene sequence: CDR1 MGHRA, CDR2 YSYEKL. This CDR3 comprises 15 residues. The V end was cut by 1 base, the J end by 4 bases, with 13 bases between. In the study's own analysis: Nucleated cell counts were estimated from reference gene primer amplification. Repertoires were generated with immunoSEQ multiplex PCR, while TCRdb's copy carries only in-frame clones and drops some. D and trimming were read from the DNA, whereas the V and J calls and clone size are those reported in that table. The sample records some 70,000 clones, around 93% being singletons. The TCR sequence derives from a human donor in a cohort sampled during active COVID-19. Source material: peripheral blood. The chain is built from TRBV4-1 and TRBJ1-1; D is unclear. The DNA for the CDR3 is TGCGCCAGCAGCCAAGGGAACGGAGAGGGCACTGAAGCTTTCTTT. This gives the protein CASSQGNGEGTEAFF.